The present T cell receptor beta chain was sequenced within a study of blood T cell repertoires in COVID-19. The overall study: Specimens from acute and convalescent COVID-19 originated in the United States, Italy and Spain. Nucleic acid was either cDNA or gDNA, and it came from T cells, B-cell-depleted T cells, or PBMCs.

The authors' processing: Amplification from reference gene primers served as the basis for estimated nucleated cell counts. Assay used: immunoSEQ multiplex PCR; TCRdb lists only in-frame clones, some missing. D and trimming come from the DNA, and the V and J calls and clone size come from that table. The data show about 150,000 clones, with approximately 84% seen just once and 3% to 3.5% held by the top ten. The CDR3 is made up of 13 amino acids. Germline lookup yields CDR1 SGHDN and CDR2 FVKESK. V lost 4 bases to trimming and J lost 5 bases, with 11 bases between them. The sequence was obtained from a woman in her 50s with acute COVID-19. Material for sequencing was PBMCs or T cells enriched from blood (not recorded which). The rearrangement uses TRBV14 and TRBJ1-1; D call uncertain. As DNA, the CDR3 is TGTGCCAGCAGCCCTACCCCAGGAACTGAAGCTTTCTTT. Residues: CASSPTPGTEAFF.